One and the same sample provided the 17 T cell receptor beta chains below, sequenced in a study of blood T cells in healthy people across ages. A second PCR of roughly 6 to 12 cycles used a sample-barcoded 5' primer and a J-beta primer mix. Each CDR3 protein is one row after TCRdb ran MiXCR on the 5' RACE reads. This sample has some 1.5 million distinct CDR3 sequences, with under 30% found just once. Sequenced sample: blood. The receptors come from a woman in her twenties or thirties in good health.

In its sample, this clonotype was seen many times. The chain is built from TRBV5-1 and TRBJ2-7; tentatively, D is TRBD2 (7 bases). The germline CDR1 and CDR2 sequences are SGHRS and YFSETQ. The CDR3 sequence is 14 residues long. Trimming stripped 1 base from V and 4 bases from J, with 12 bases between. CDR3 protein: CASSLTGGWYEQYF. CDR3 sequence (DNA): TGCGCCAGCAGCTTGACGGGGGGCTGGTACGAGCAGTACTTC.

The CDR3 nucleotides are TGTGCCAGCAGCTCCGCGGAGCTGTTTTTT. Protein sequence: CASSSAELFF. V usage is TRBV7-2 and J usage is TRBJ2-2; D gene unclear. This CDR3 spans 10 amino acids. Trimming removed 4 bases from V and 10 bases from J, with 4 bases in between. Germline CDR1 SGHTA, CDR2 FQGNSA. The variable domain in full, completed from reference TRBV7-2 and TRBJ2-2, reads GAGVSQSPSNKVTEKGKDVELRCDPISGHTALYWYRQSLGQGLEFLIYFQGNSAPDKSGLPSDRFSAERTGGSVSTLTIQRTQQEDSAVYLCASSSAELFFGEGSRLTVL.

V and J are TRBV20-1 and TRBJ1-2; D call uncertain. The germline CDR1 and CDR2 sequences are DFQATT and SNEGSKA (reference sequence). The CDR3 has 13 amino acids. Trimming removed 7 bases from V and 0 bases from J, with 12 bases in between. The CDR3 is CSGRQRANYGYTF. The CDR3 coding sequence is TGCAGTGGTCGGCAGCGAGCTAACTATGGCTACACCTTC.

This chain uses TRBV20-1 with TRBJ2-3; the D gene could be TRBD1 or TRBD2 (5 bases each). V was trimmed by 5 bases and J by 9 bases, leaving 12 bases between them. The CDR3 is 11 amino acids. Germline V lookup: CDR1 DFQATT, CDR2 SNEGSKA (reference sequence). CDR3 DNA: TGCAGTGCTGAGGGGCAGAGGACGCAGTATTTT. This sequence encodes CSAEGQRTQYF.

The gene calls are TRBV28 and TRBJ1-3, with no clear D. Germline CDR1 reads MDHEN; CDR2 reads SYDVKM. Trimming shortened V by 2 bases and J by 1 base, and 15 bases separated the two germline ends. The CDR3 covers 17 residues. The CDR3 DNA is TGTGCCAGCAGTTTAGGCTTTACCGACACTTCTGGAAACACCATATATTTT. Its protein is CASSLGFTDTSGNTIYF.

The CDR3 protein is CASSPITGGVKRTEAFF. The CDR3 DNA follows: TGTGCCAGCAGTCCCATCACAGGGGGCGTTAAGCGCACCGAAGCTTTCTTT. This chain links TRBV28 with TRBJ1-1, with TRBD1 matching 9 bases. With V trimmed by 5 bases and J by 8 bases, 18 bases remained unmatched. CDR3 length: 17 residues. CDR1 and CDR2 (germline): MDHEN, SYDVKM.

This clonotype has just a few counts. This chain connects TRBV3-1 to TRBJ1-2; D is perhaps TRBD1 (5 bases). CDR3 length: 15 amino acids. The germline CDR1 and CDR2 sequences are LGHDT and YNNKEL (reference sequence). The V end was cut by 5 bases, the J end by 5 bases, with 18 bases between. CDR3 residues: CASSGDSVQGYGYTF. The CDR3 DNA sequence: TGTGCCAGCAGCGGCGACAGTGTCCAAGGGTATGGCTACACCTTC.

The chain combines TRBV21-1 with TRBJ2-7; the table's D call TRBD2 went unverified against the DNA. TRBV21-1 is a recognized pseudogene. The CDR3 is 14 amino acids. In DNA, the CDR3 is TGTGCCAGCAGCCCCCGGGGACTGGACTACGAGCAGTACTTC. It encodes CASSPRGLDYEQYF.

V and J are TRBV20-1 and TRBJ2-2, with D tentatively TRBD1 or TRBD2 (5 bases each). Germline-derived CDR1 and CDR2 are DFQATT and SNEGSKA (reference sequence). CDR3 length: 14 residues. V was shortened by 1 base and J by 4 bases, with 10 bases between the two germline ends. CDR3 nucleotide sequence: TGCAGTGCTAGAGCCAGGGAGCTCACCGGGGAGCTGTTTTTT. Translated, it gives CSARARELTGELFF.

The J gene is TRBJ2-1, the V gene TRBV4-1; 9 bases map to TRBD2. CDR3 size: 16 residues. V lost 0 bases, J lost 8 bases, and 8 bases stayed unmatched. Germline CDR1 MGHRA, CDR2 YSYEKL. This chain's CDR3 is CASSQDFSGGLDEQFF. The DNA of the CDR3 is TGCGCCAGCAGCCAAGATTTCAGCGGGGGGCTCGATGAGCAGTTCTTC.

V gene TRBV20-1 combines with J gene TRBJ2-3; 11 bases agree with TRBD2. The J segment lost 2 bases and the V segment lost 3 bases, leaving 7 bases of the junction unmatched. The CDR3 loop spans 16 amino acids. The germline gives CDR1 DFQATT, CDR2 SNEGSKA (reference sequence). The CDR3 bases are TGCAGTGCTAGCTTGGCTAGCGGGGGGACCACAGATACGCAGTATTTT. Protein: CSASLASGGTTDTQYF.

The table lists this clonotype with many counts. The chain uses TRBV5-1 and TRBJ2-1; 10 bases are shared with TRBD2. Germline CDR1 and CDR2: SGHRS and YFSETQ. The V segment lost 7 bases and the J segment 10 bases; nucleotides outside the gene matches: 17. This CDR3 contains 16 residues. The CDR3: CASGPTGIAGGREQFF. In nucleotides, the CDR3 is TGCGCCAGCGGCCCCACCGGCATAGCGGGAGGTCGGGAGCAGTTCTTC.

For this clonotype: A read error may account for a junction end that differs from germline. CDR3 DNA: TGCAGTGCTAGAGGTCGAGGACTTAACTATAGCTACACCTTC. Amino acids: CSARGRGLNYSYTF. The chain uses TRBV20-1 and TRBJ1-2; D ambiguous. The CDR3 has 14 residues. The germline V gene has CDR1 DFQATT and CDR2 SNEGSKA (reference sequence).

This clonotype has just a few counts. The rearrangement links TRBV7-7 to TRBJ2-1; D is undetermined. V lost 1 base to trimming and J lost 5 bases, with 9 bases between them. Germline CDR1 and CDR2: SSHAT and FNYEAQ (reference sequence). The CDR3 is made up of 14 amino acids. CDR3 bases: TGTGCCAGCAGCTTAGGGACCTCGAACAATGAGCAGTTCTTC. This codes for CASSLGTSNNEQFF.

The chain carries TRBV24-1 and TRBJ2-2; D might be TRBD1 (5 bases). With 3 bases removed from V and 2 bases from J, the gap between germline ends came to 12 bases. The V gene's germline CDR1 is KGHDR and CDR2 SFDVKD. The CDR3 loop spans 16 amino acids. CDR3 in DNA: TGTGCCACCAGTGATCCTGAGACAGATAACACCGGGGAGCTGTTTTTT. Translation gives CATSDPETDNTGELFF.

In DNA, the CDR3 is TGCGCCAGCAGCCATAGCAGCATCGCCCTCAACACAGATACGCAGTATTTT. Translated, it gives CASSHSSIALNTDTQYF. This chain links TRBV4-3 with TRBJ2-3; D not resolved. Looked up from germline, CDR1 is LGHNA and CDR2 is YSLEER. The germline V and J ends were trimmed by 3 bases and 2 bases, with 18 bases remaining between them. The CDR3 runs to 17 residues.

This chain links TRBV27 with TRBJ1-2, with 7 bases aligning to TRBD1. CDR3 length: 16 amino acids. Germline values: CDR1 MNHEY, CDR2 SMNVEV (reference sequence). Unmatched junction bases numbered 14, after V lost 5 bases and J lost 5 bases. The CDR3 is CASSLQGNLGIYGYTF. For the CDR3, the DNA is TGTGCCAGCAGTCTACAGGGGAACCTGGGAATATATGGCTACACCTTC.